This T cell receptor (beta chain) was obtained from a study of T cell repertoires in cytomegalovirus infection. Across the whole study: HLA-C-restricted CMV epitopes, recently identified, and well-studied HLA-B-restricted ones were used by the study. In public TCR beta signatures, there were indications of both CMV infection and matching HLA type.

This clonotype was picked up a small number of times. The antigen is unknown. The CDR3 runs 17 residues. V was pared by 6 bases and J by 10 bases, with 14 bases of the junction left unmatched. Via MiXCR, TCRdb re-called the reads, giving one row per CDR3 protein. Of under 150,000 distinct CDR3 sequences detected, roughly 30% appear once; the ten largest clones hold 35% to 50%. Regarding the study as a whole: In two of eight donors, the top clonotype was HLA-C-restricted CMV-specific.

The sequencing used CD8+ T cells from cultured PBMCs, collected from culture after CMV antigen stimulation. The V and J genes are TRBV12-3 or TRBV12-4 and TRBJ2-1; 14 positions match TRBD2. This receptor was obtained from a human donor in good health (CMV status not recorded). Some clones in this sample may be carry-over from other donors' samples. CDR3 region: CASRPGLAGGIRREQFF. CDR3 DNA sequence: TGTGCCAGCAGACCTGGACTAGCGGGGGGTATAAGACGGGAGCAGTTCTTC.